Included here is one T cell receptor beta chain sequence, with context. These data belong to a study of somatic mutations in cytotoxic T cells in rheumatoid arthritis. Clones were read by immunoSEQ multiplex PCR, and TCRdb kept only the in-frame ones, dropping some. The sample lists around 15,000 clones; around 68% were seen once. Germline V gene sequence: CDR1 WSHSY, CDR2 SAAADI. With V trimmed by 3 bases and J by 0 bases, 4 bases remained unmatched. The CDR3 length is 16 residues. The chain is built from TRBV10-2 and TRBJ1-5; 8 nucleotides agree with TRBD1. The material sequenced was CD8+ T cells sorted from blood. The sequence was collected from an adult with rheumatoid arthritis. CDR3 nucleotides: TGCGCCAGCAGTGATTTGGACAGGGATAGCAATCAGCCCCAGCATTTT. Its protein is CASSDLDRDSNQPQHF.